The 25 T cell receptor beta chains listed next were all sequenced from one sample in a study of blood T cells in healthy people across ages (dated by TCRdb to about 2015). The library was built by means of 5' RACE. TCRdb records Illumina HiSeq 2500 as the sequencer. The second PCR ran for about 6 to 12 cycles and used a J-beta primer mix along with a sample-barcoded 5' primer. TCRdb reprocessing: public reads trimmed at Q25 with fastp, clones called with MiXCR, in-frame beta chains kept. Every distinct CDR3 protein forms one entry, paired with its most common genes and DNA. This sample gives 1.5 million or so distinct CDR3 sequences in total; 42% of them show up just once. The ten top clones hold 7.9% of the sample. The specimen was blood. The receptors originated from a woman aged 18 to 35 in good health.

Comment on this clonotype: This could be a read error, since a much larger clone is one nucleotide away. This chain connects TRBV2 to TRBJ2-1, with D hard to call. Trimming removed 1 base at V and 6 bases at J, with 4 bases between. Per germline, CDR1 SNHLY and CDR2 FYNNEI. The CDR3 is 12 residues long. The CDR3 protein is CASSEGFNEQFF. CDR3 nucleotide sequence: TGTGCCAGCAGTGAAGGCTTCAATGAGCAGTTCTTC.

This clonotype was picked up a small number of times. One end of the junction varies from germline; a read error may be responsible. DNA of the CDR3: TGTGCCAGCAGATTAGCGGAGTCGAATGAGCAGTTCTTC. This encodes CASRLAESNEQFF. The chain combines TRBV7-9 with TRBJ2-1; tentatively, D is TRBD2 (6 bases). CDR1 is SEHNR, CDR2 FQNEAQ, per germline (reference sequence). CDR3 length: 13 amino acids.

The chain has TRBV5-4 and TRBJ1-1, with D possibly TRBD1 on 6 matching bases. This CDR3 has 14 amino acids. Germline loops: CDR1 SGHNT, CDR2 YYREEE (reference sequence). V was trimmed by 5 bases and J by 4 bases, leaving 15 bases between them. In DNA, the CDR3 is TGTGCCAGCAGTCAAAACAGGGATGGCACTGAAGCTTTCTTT. Translating it yields CASSQNRDGTEAFF.

The CDR3 coding sequence is TGCGCCAGCAGCTCCGGACAGGGTGGTTCCGGGGAGCTGTTTTTT. This gives the protein CASSSGQGGSGELFF. J is TRBJ2-2 and V is TRBV5-1; 8 positions agree with TRBD1. The CDR3 extends over 15 amino acids. In germline, CDR1 is SGHRS, CDR2 YFSETQ. V dropped 3 bases and J dropped 6; count of bases not matched to a gene: 7.

The V call is TRBV6-5, the J call TRBJ1-1; D might be TRBD1 (5 bases). This CDR3 is built from 16 residues. CDR1 MNHEY and CDR2 SVGAGI come from the germline V gene. Trimming shortened V by 2 bases and J by 2 bases, and 15 bases separated the two germline ends. The CDR3 DNA sequence: TGTGCCAGCAGTTACACCAGGGCGCCCTCCAACACTGAAGCTTTCTTT. Translation gives CASSYTRAPSNTEAFF.

The chain joins TRBV5-1 to TRBJ1-1; D uncertain. The CDR3 covers 14 residues. Per the germline V gene, CDR1 is SGHRS and CDR2 is YFSETQ. The V and J ends lost 3 bases and 5 bases respectively, with 14 bases between them. CDR3 bases: TGCGCCAGCAGCTCCGGACGGAGGACTACTGAAGCTTTCTTT. It codes for CASSSGRRTTEAFF.

This clonotype was observed a handful of times. The chain's CDR3 is CASSQQQGQSNQPQHF. The CDR3, as DNA: TGCGCCAGCAGCCAACAGCAGGGTCAAAGCAATCAGCCCCAGCATTTT. The chain links TRBV4-1 to TRBJ1-5; maybe TRBD1 (5 bases). The CDR3 covers 16 residues. The V gene lost 2 bases and the J gene lost 1 base, with 12 bases spanning the gap. CDR1 and CDR2 from the germline V gene are MGHRA and YSYEKL.

The rearrangement uses TRBV5-1 and TRBJ2-1, with D perhaps matching TRBD2 (6 bases). Germline V CDR1 and CDR2: SGHRS, YFSETQ. Trimming removed 8 bases at V and 5 bases at J, with 23 bases between. The CDR3 extends over 16 amino acids. CDR3 loop: CASGIPGGGLNNEQFF. CDR3 nucleotides: TGCGCCAGTGGCATCCCCGGGGGAGGCCTAAACAATGAGCAGTTCTTC.

This sequence joins TRBV11-1 and TRBJ2-7; 7 bases match TRBD1. CDR1 is SGHAT, CDR2 FQDESV, per germline (reference sequence). V was clipped by 0 bases and J by 0 bases; unmatched bases: 8. The CDR3 runs 17 residues. The CDR3 spells CASSLATGESGSYEQYF. The CDR3 DNA reads TGTGCCAGCAGCTTAGCAACAGGGGAATCGGGCTCCTACGAGCAGTACTTC.

The chain employs TRBV5-1 and TRBJ2-5, with D unclear. Trimming removed 2 bases at V and 2 bases at J, with 10 bases between. Germline V gives CDR1 SGHRS, CDR2 YFSETQ. The CDR3 runs 14 residues. The CDR3 sequence: CASSFNTDQETQYF. The DNA of the CDR3 is TGCGCCAGCAGCTTCAATACGGATCAAGAGACCCAGTACTTC.

This clonotype has more than one count but fewer than ten. This rearrangement joins TRBV6-2 or TRBV6-3 to TRBJ2-7; D gene unclear. Between the trimmed V and J ends, which lost 7 bases and 3 bases, there was a span of 13 bases. The CDR3 spans 13 residues. CDR1 is MNHEY and CDR2 is SVGEGT in the germline V gene. The CDR3 loop reads CASTDGWIYEQYF. The CDR3 region has the DNA TGTGCCAGCACCGACGGGTGGATCTACGAGCAGTACTTC.

The V gene is TRBV3-1, the J gene TRBJ1-2, with D perhaps TRBD1 (5 bases). This CDR3 is 14 amino acids long. V was trimmed by 6 bases and J by 2 bases, leaving 13 bases between them. The V gene's germline CDR1 is LGHDT and CDR2 YNNKEL (reference sequence). For the CDR3, the DNA is TGTGCCAGCAGTCTTCGGGACGGCAACTATGGCTACACCTTC. It is translated as CASSLRDGNYGYTF.

This clonotype came up a few times. The chain joins TRBV6-5 to TRBJ2-2, with D possibly called TRBD1 or TRBD2 (5 bases each). In germline, CDR1 is MNHEY, CDR2 SVGAGI. The CDR3 runs 14 residues. Trimming took off 6 bases at V and 4 bases at J, with 12 bases between the two ends. The CDR3 DNA reads as TGTGCCAGCAGAACTCGAGGGACCACCGGGGAGCTGTTTTTT. This sequence encodes CASRTRGTTGELFF.

This clonotype has a handful of counts. The chain carries TRBV6-5 and TRBJ1-5; TRBD1 aligns across 10 bases. J lost 5 bases, V lost 2 bases, and 9 bases had no gene match. The CDR3 sequence is 17 residues long. Germline V gene lookup returns CDR1 MNHEY and CDR2 SVGAGI. The CDR3: CASSYAPGQGPYQPQHF. DNA of the CDR3: TGTGCCAGCAGTTACGCTCCGGGACAGGGGCCTTATCAGCCCCAGCATTTT.

This rearrangement joins TRBV6-6 to TRBJ2-1, with unresolved D. There are 14 residues in the CDR3. The V end lost 7 bases, the J end lost 3 bases, and 13 bases lay between the germline ends. Germline V gene data show CDR1 as MNHNY and CDR2 as SVGAGI (reference sequence). This CDR3 reads CASTPAPSYNEQFF. CDR3 DNA sequence: TGTGCCAGCACCCCGGCGCCAAGCTACAATGAGCAGTTCTTC.

This clonotype was counted only a few times. V usage is TRBV4-1 and J usage is TRBJ2-7; perhaps D is TRBD1 or TRBD2 (5 bases each). CDR3 length: 18 amino acids. Trimming stripped 0 bases from V and 3 bases from J, with 21 bases between. CDR1 MGHRA and CDR2 YSYEKL come from the germline V gene. The DNA of the CDR3 is TGCGCCAGCAGCCAAGATATGGTCTCTGGGACGACGAGCTACGAGCAGTACTTC. Translation: CASSQDMVSGTTSYEQYF.

This clonotype was observed a handful of times. This sequence joins TRBV3-1 and TRBJ2-5, with TRBD1 matching over 10 bases. Matching the DNA end better, TRBJ2-7 makes the J call doubtful. From germline, CDR1 is LGHDT and CDR2 YNNKEL (reference sequence). The length of the CDR3 is 15 residues. The chain's CDR3 is CASSHPTGGMHEQYF. DNA of the CDR3: TGTGCCAGCAGCCACCCGACAGGGGGCATGCACGAGCAGTACTTC.

A word on this clonotype: This could be a read error, since a much larger clone is one nucleotide away. The rearrangement links TRBV29-1 to TRBJ2-1, with 12 bases fitting TRBD1. The CDR3 is 14 residues long. Germline lookup yields CDR1 SQVTM and CDR2 ANQGSEA. The trim removed 6 bases at V and 6 bases at J, leaving 6 bases unmatched. In DNA, the CDR3 is TGCAGCGTGAGCCCGGGACAGGGGGCCAATGAGCAGTTCTTC. It yields the protein CSVSPGQGANEQFF.

The chain couples TRBV5-1 to TRBJ2-5; either TRBD1 or TRBD2 may fit D (5 bases each). The V and J ends lost 2 bases and 1 base respectively, with 15 bases between them. This CDR3 has 16 amino acids. In germline, CDR1 is SGHRS, CDR2 YFSETQ. The CDR3, as DNA: TGCGCCAGCAGCTTCCCCCGGGGCCAGGTCCAAGAGACCCAGTACTTC. Amino acid sequence: CASSFPRGQVQETQYF.

This chain links TRBV6-6 with TRBJ1-4; D may be TRBD1 (6 bases). The CDR3 sequence is 15 residues long. Germline CDR1 reads MNHNY; CDR2 reads SVGAGI (reference sequence). Trimming took 6 bases from V and 0 from J, leaving 11 bases between them. The CDR3 nucleotides are TGTGCCAGCAGGTCACAGGGTCCAACTAATGAAAAACTGTTTTTT. Protein product: CASRSQGPTNEKLFF.

This clonotype was seen only once. The V call is TRBV24-1, the J call TRBJ2-7; maybe TRBD2 (6 bases). Germline lookup yields CDR1 KGHDR and CDR2 SFDVKD. Trimming took off 5 bases at V and 3 bases at J, with 10 bases between the two ends. The length of the CDR3 is 13 residues. The CDR3 region has the DNA TGTGCCACCAGTGGTAGCGGCCACTACGAGCAGTACTTC. As protein: CATSGSGHYEQYF.

This clonotype was seen only a few times. The junction shows a germline mismatch at one end, possibly a read error. V is TRBV7-9 and J is TRBJ2-1; D is uncertain. The germline gives CDR1 SEHNR, CDR2 FQNEAQ (reference sequence). CDR3 length equals 17 residues. The CDR3 region has the DNA TGTGCCAGCACCTTAAAGGCAACCGGCTATGGTGTCAATGAGCAGTTCTTC. Translating gives CASTLKATGYGVNEQFF.

This clonotype occurred a few times. J is TRBJ1-4 and V is TRBV29-1, with D perhaps matching TRBD1 (5 bases). The V end was cut by 0 bases, the J end by 5 bases, with 10 bases between. There are 14 residues in the CDR3. Germline lookup yields CDR1 SQVTM and CDR2 ANQGSEA. CDR3 protein: CSVEDQGRNEKLFF. DNA for the CDR3: TGCAGCGTTGAAGATCAGGGTAGAAATGAAAAACTGTTTTTT. Full variable domain (missing parts from reference TRBV29-1 and TRBJ1-4): SAVISQKPSRDICQRGTSLTIQCQVDSQVTMMFWYRQQPGQSLTLIATANQGSEATYESGFVIDKFPISRPNLTFSTLTVSNMSPEDSSIYLCSVEDQGRNEKLFFGSGTQLSVL.

The chain couples TRBV28 to TRBJ1-2; D is unclear. CDR1 MDHEN and CDR2 SYDVKM come from the germline V gene. V lost 3 bases and J 4 bases, leaving 15 bases between the germline ends. The CDR3 length is 15 residues. This CDR3 is CASSFSGREGYGYTF. The CDR3 DNA reads as TGTGCCAGCAGTTTCAGTGGAAGGGAGGGCTATGGCTACACCTTC.

This clonotype was detected only once. The J gene is TRBJ2-3, the V gene TRBV2, with 7 bases lining up with TRBD2. The germline V gene encodes CDR1 SNHLY and CDR2 FYNNEI. The V and J ends lost 10 bases and 5 bases, in that order; junction bases with no gene match: 18. The CDR3 has 16 amino acids. DNA for the CDR3: TGTGCCATAACCCGGACGGGAGGAGGGGCAGTAGATACGCAGTATTTT. Residues: CAITRTGGGAVDTQYF.